This paragraph reports one T cell receptor beta chain. Its antigen is unknown. The CDR3 has 12 amino acids. Trimming shortened V by 3 bases and J by 4 bases, and 6 bases separated the two germline ends. Using its own MiXCR run on the reads, TCRdb lists one record per CDR3 protein. This sample has about 920,000 distinct CDR3 sequences, with approximately 31% found just once. These data belong to a study of T cell repertoires in cytomegalovirus infection. At the level of the study: As its CMV epitopes, the study selected recently identified HLA-C-restricted and well-studied HLA-B-restricted targets. The public TCR beta signatures pointed to both CMV infection and matching HLA type.

This sequence joins TRBV12-3 or TRBV12-4 and TRBJ1-2; D not certain. The sequence was collected from a human donor in good health (CMV status not recorded). Some clones in this sample may be carry-over from other donors' samples. The specimen was cultured CD8+ T cells from PBMCs, collected from culture after CMV antigen stimulation. The CDR3 sequence is CASSFLPYGYTF. DNA for the CDR3: TGTGCCAGCAGTTTCCTCCCCTATGGCTACACCTTC.